Listed below are T cell receptor beta chains from one sample, sequenced in a study of blood T cell repertoires in COVID-19. Method: immunoSEQ multiplex PCR; TCRdb's copy keeps in-frame clones and lacks some. The sample lists more than 90,000 clones, 85% occurring once. Sequencing was performed on peripheral blood. The source is a woman between 70 and 85 years old with active or convalescent COVID-19. Both conserved end residues are part of each CDR3. D genes are given only for firm matches. For some rows the clone size is stated as once, few or many, or as a class when expanded; others skip it.

CDR3 DNA: TGTGCCAGCAGTTTATGGGGGGCAGGCGCACAAAACATTCAGTACTTC
CDR3 protein: CASSLWGAGAQNIQYF
V gene: TRBV28
clone size: NA
D gene: NA
J gene: TRBJ2-4

CDR3 DNA: TGTGCCAGCAGCTGGGAGGGCGTTCAGCCCCAGCATTTT
CDR3 protein: CASSWEGVQPQHF
V gene: TRBV3-1/TRBV3-2
clone size: NA
D gene: NA
J gene: TRBJ1-5

CDR3 DNA: TGTGCCAGCAGCGTAGACTGGGACAGGGATGATGCTGGGGCCAACGTCCTGACTTTC
CDR3 protein: CASSVDWDRDDAGANVLTF
V gene: TRBV9
clone size: NA
D gene: TRBD1
J gene: TRBJ2-6

CDR3 DNA: TGTGCCAGCAGCTTGGGGCGCGGCTCCTACAATGAGCAGTTCTTC
CDR3 protein: CASSLGRGSYNEQFF
V gene: TRBV7-9
clone size: NA
D gene: NA
J gene: TRBJ2-1

CDR3 DNA: TGTGCCAGCAGCCCTGGGGGCTTCTATGGCTACACCTTC
CDR3 protein: CASSPGGFYGYTF
V gene: TRBV9
clone size: NA
D gene: NA
J gene: TRBJ1-2

CDR3 DNA: TGTGCCAGTAGCTCGGGGAAAGGAAACACCATATATTTT
CDR3 protein: CASSSGKGNTIYF
V gene: TRBV19
clone size: NA
D gene: NA
J gene: TRBJ1-3

CDR3 DNA: TGTGCCAGCAGCGATCAACTGTCAGGGGGCGTATCAACTAATGAAAAACTGTTTTTT
CDR3 protein: CASSDQLSGGVSTNEKLFF
V gene: TRBV2
clone size: NA
D gene: TRBD1
J gene: TRBJ1-4

CDR3 DNA: TGTGCCAGTACGGGGAGCACTGAAGCTTTCTTT
CDR3 protein: CASTGSTEAFF
V gene: TRBV28
clone size: NA
D gene: NA
J gene: TRBJ1-1

CDR3 DNA: TGTGCCATCAGTGAGTCAGCGGGGATCTATGGCTACACCTTC
CDR3 protein: CAISESAGIYGYTF
V gene: TRBV10-3
clone size: NA
D gene: NA
J gene: TRBJ1-2

CDR3 DNA: TGTGCCAGTAGTAGGGCCTACAGCCCGGCTAACTATGGCTACACCTTC
CDR3 protein: CASSRAYSPANYGYTF
V gene: TRBV19
clone size: NA
D gene: NA
J gene: TRBJ1-2

CDR3 DNA: TGTGCCAGCAGCCCTAGGTCGGGACAACTCACCGGGGAGCTGTTTTTT
CDR3 protein: CASSPRSGQLTGELFF
V gene: TRBV7-8
clone size: NA
D gene: NA
J gene: TRBJ2-2

CDR3 DNA: TGTGCCAGCAGCTTAGGGACAGTTAGCACAGATACGCAGTATTTT
CDR3 protein: CASSLGTVSTDTQYF
V gene: TRBV11-3
clone size: NA
D gene: NA
J gene: TRBJ2-3

CDR3 DNA: TGTGCCAGCTCACCACCGGGACAGTACCAAGAGACCCAGTACTTC
CDR3 protein: CASSPPGQYQETQYF
V gene: TRBV18
clone size: NA
D gene: TRBD1
J gene: TRBJ2-5

CDR3 DNA: TGTGCCAGCAGCTTATTAGGGACAGACACTGAAGCTTTCTTT
CDR3 protein: CASSLLGTDTEAFF
V gene: TRBV7-3
clone size: NA
D gene: TRBD1
J gene: TRBJ1-1

CDR3 DNA: TGTGCCATCATTTCCCCCCAATTCCAGGCATTCAATAATTCACCCCTCCACTTT
CDR3 protein: CAIISPQFQAFNNSPLHF
V gene: TRBV14
clone size: NA
D gene: NA
J gene: TRBJ1-6

CDR3 DNA: TGTGCTAGCAGCTTCGACGGAGTATCACCCCTCCACTTT
CDR3 protein: CASSFDGVSPLHF
V gene: TRBV7-7
clone size: NA
D gene: NA
J gene: TRBJ1-6

CDR3 DNA: TGTGCCAGCAGTTTAACGGCGGGGGGGCGGACTGAAGCTTTCTTT
CDR3 protein: CASSLTAGGRTEAFF
V gene: TRBV28
clone size: NA
D gene: NA
J gene: TRBJ1-1

CDR3 DNA: TGTGCCAGTAGTATCAATCTTGGGCGACGAGGAAACACCATATATTTT
CDR3 protein: CASSINLGRRGNTIYF
V gene: TRBV19
clone size: NA
D gene: NA
J gene: TRBJ1-3

CDR3 DNA: TGTGCCAGCAGTTTACAGGGTGTAGAGACCCAGTACTTC
CDR3 protein: CASSLQGVETQYF
V gene: TRBV27
clone size: NA
D gene: NA
J gene: TRBJ2-5

CDR3 DNA: TGCGCCAGCAGCCAATCATTAGCGGGTATAGAGACCCAGTACTTC
CDR3 protein: CASSQSLAGIETQYF
V gene: TRBV5-1
clone size: few
D gene: TRBD2
J gene: TRBJ2-5

CDR3 DNA: TGTGCCAGCAGTTTTCTAGCGGGAGTAGGCAATGAGCAGTTCTTC
CDR3 protein: CASSFLAGVGNEQFF
V gene: TRBV28
clone size: NA
D gene: TRBD2
J gene: TRBJ2-1

CDR3 DNA: TGTGCCAGCAGCACGGGTCAAAATCAGCCCCAGCATTTT
CDR3 protein: CASSTGQNQPQHF
V gene: TRBV9
clone size: NA
D gene: NA
J gene: TRBJ1-5

CDR3 DNA: TGTGCCAGCAGCCCTGGACAGTATGGCTACACCTTC
CDR3 protein: CASSPGQYGYTF
V gene: TRBV14
clone size: NA
D gene: NA
J gene: TRBJ1-2

CDR3 DNA: TGTGCCAGCAGCTTAAGTTCGGGGGGGAGGGAGCAGTACTTC
CDR3 protein: CASSLSSGGREQYF
V gene: TRBV11-2
clone size: NA
D gene: TRBD2
J gene: TRBJ2-7

CDR3 DNA: TGTGCCAGCAGCCGCTGGGGAGGAACAGACACAGATACGCAGTATTTT
CDR3 protein: CASSRWGGTDTDTQYF
V gene: TRBV14
clone size: NA
D gene: NA
J gene: TRBJ2-3

CDR3 DNA: TGTGCCAGCAGCTCCAGACAGGGCCTCTATGGCTACACCTTC
CDR3 protein: CASSSRQGLYGYTF
V gene: TRBV7-8
clone size: NA
D gene: TRBD1
J gene: TRBJ1-2

CDR3 DNA: TGTGCCAGTTACAGGGCAGGTCAGCCCCAGCATTTT
CDR3 protein: CASYRAGQPQHF
V gene: TRBV28
clone size: NA
D gene: NA
J gene: TRBJ1-5

CDR3 DNA: TGTGCCACCAGTGGGGGTAGCGGGAGGACTAACACCGGGGAGCTGTTTTTT
CDR3 protein: CATSGGSGRTNTGELFF
V gene: TRBV24-1
clone size: NA
D gene: TRBD2
J gene: TRBJ2-2

CDR3 DNA: TGTGCCAGCAAGCGGGGGGCAGGGGGCGCAAATGAAAAACTGTTTTTT
CDR3 protein: CASKRGAGGANEKLFF
V gene: TRBV2
clone size: NA
D gene: TRBD1
J gene: TRBJ1-4

CDR3 DNA: TGTGCCAGCAGCGTAGCTCTCGGGGACTCGGGGGAGACCCAGTACTTC
CDR3 protein: CASSVALGDSGETQYF
V gene: TRBV9
clone size: NA
D gene: NA
J gene: TRBJ2-5

CDR3 DNA: TGTGCCAGCAGCTCACGACCCACCGGACAGGCCGCTAACTATGGCTACACCTTC
CDR3 protein: CASSSRPTGQAANYGYTF
V gene: TRBV11-3
clone size: NA
D gene: TRBD1
J gene: TRBJ1-2

CDR3 DNA: TGTGCCAGTAGTAAGGGGGCAGGGACTTACGAGCAGTACTTC
CDR3 protein: CASSKGAGTYEQYF
V gene: TRBV19
clone size: NA
D gene: NA
J gene: TRBJ2-7

CDR3 DNA: TGTGCCTGGAGTTCGAGGGATTCACCCCTCCACTTT
CDR3 protein: CAWSSRDSPLHF
V gene: TRBV30
clone size: NA
D gene: NA
J gene: TRBJ1-6

CDR3 DNA: TGTGCCACCAGCAGAGGCAGTAACACAGATACGCAGTATTTT
CDR3 protein: CATSRGSNTDTQYF
V gene: TRBV15
clone size: few
D gene: NA
J gene: TRBJ2-3

CDR3 DNA: TGTGCCAGCTCACCCAGGGATCTAGGCGAGCAGTACTTC
CDR3 protein: CASSPRDLGEQYF
V gene: TRBV18
clone size: NA
D gene: NA
J gene: TRBJ2-7

CDR3 DNA: TGTGCCAGCAGCTCGGGACTAGTCGGCTACAATGAGCAGTTCTTC
CDR3 protein: CASSSGLVGYNEQFF
V gene: TRBV5-4
clone size: NA
D gene: TRBD2
J gene: TRBJ2-1

CDR3 DNA: TGTGCCAGCAGCCCGACAGGGTACTATGGCTACACCTTC
CDR3 protein: CASSPTGYYGYTF
V gene: TRBV7-9
clone size: NA
D gene: TRBD1
J gene: TRBJ1-2

CDR3 DNA: TGTGCCAGCAGTTTAGGTGGGACAGGGAGGGGTCAGCCCCAGCATTTT
CDR3 protein: CASSLGGTGRGQPQHF
V gene: TRBV28
clone size: NA
D gene: TRBD1
J gene: TRBJ1-5

CDR3 DNA: TGTGCCAGCAGCCAAGAGGAGGGGAGGGCCGGGGAGACCCAGTACTTC
CDR3 protein: CASSQEEGRAGETQYF
V gene: TRBV3-1/TRBV3-2
clone size: NA
D gene: TRBD2
J gene: TRBJ2-5

CDR3 DNA: TGTGCCAGCTCACCCGAGACAGAATCTGGCTACACCTTC
CDR3 protein: CASSPETESGYTF
V gene: TRBV18
clone size: few
D gene: NA
J gene: TRBJ1-2

CDR3 DNA: TGCGCCAGCAGCTTGGGGACAGCAGGTTCTGAAGCTTTCTTT
CDR3 protein: CASSLGTAGSEAFF
V gene: TRBV5-1
clone size: NA
D gene: NA
J gene: TRBJ1-1

CDR3 DNA: TGTGCCACCAGTGAAGCAGGGGGACAGAACTATGGCTACACCTTC
CDR3 protein: CATSEAGGQNYGYTF
V gene: TRBV24-1
clone size: NA
D gene: TRBD1
J gene: TRBJ1-2

CDR3 DNA: TGTGCCAGTAGTCTACAGGGGGCGGGTGGAAACACCATATATTTT
CDR3 protein: CASSLQGAGGNTIYF
V gene: TRBV19
clone size: NA
D gene: TRBD1
J gene: TRBJ1-3

CDR3 DNA: TGCAGTGCTAGTGCGGGACTAGGCTACGAGCAGTACTTC
CDR3 protein: CSASAGLGYEQYF
V gene: TRBV20-1
clone size: NA
D gene: TRBD2
J gene: TRBJ2-7

CDR3 DNA: TGTGCCAGTAGTATACAGGGGGCCAACGTCCTGACTTTC
CDR3 protein: CASSIQGANVLTF
V gene: TRBV19
clone size: NA
D gene: NA
J gene: TRBJ2-6

CDR3 DNA: TGTGCCAGCAGCGTAGGACCTAGCATCGCTGGCACAGATACGCAGTATTTT
CDR3 protein: CASSVGPSIAGTDTQYF
V gene: TRBV9
clone size: NA
D gene: NA
J gene: TRBJ2-3

CDR3 DNA: TGTGCCTGGGGCCACGGGACAGCGGGCACTGAAGCTTTCTTT
CDR3 protein: CAWGHGTAGTEAFF
V gene: TRBV30
clone size: NA
D gene: TRBD1
J gene: TRBJ1-1

CDR3 DNA: TGCGCCAGCAGTTCGACCCTAGCGGGAGGTGATGAGCAGTTCTTC
CDR3 protein: CASSSTLAGGDEQFF
V gene: TRBV5-1
clone size: NA
D gene: TRBD2
J gene: TRBJ2-1